The T cell receptor (beta chain) described here comes from a study of blood T cell repertoires in COVID-19. Some clones are missing from TCRdb's copy, which holds only in-frame ones; the method was immunoSEQ multiplex PCR. Here the sample spans approximately 230,000 clones, 70% to 85% being singletons. From germline, CDR1 is SEHNR and CDR2 FQNEAQ (reference sequence). This CDR3 has 13 residues. V was pared by 2 bases and J by 10 bases, with 14 bases between. The study assigned cohorts using participant-reported clinical history. Two negative PCRs, clearance, or symptom resolution characterized the recovered Cohort 3 donors.

The receptor comes from a man between 40 and 49 years old who had recovered from COVID-19. The sequenced material came from PBMCs or T cells enriched from blood (not recorded which). The chain employs TRBV7-9 and TRBJ1-1; D is uncertain. CDR3 DNA: TGTGCCAGCAGCTTATTTGTCTCCGGTGCAGCTTTCTTT. It translates to CASSLFVSGAAFF.